This entry lists 27 T cell receptor beta chains sequenced from one sample in a study of cytomegalovirus exposure and HLA in healthy donors. The PCR ran on 60 Vbeta and 13 Jbeta primers. The protocol was immunoSEQ multiplex PCR, while the TCRdb copy is restricted to in-frame clones and leaves out a portion. The sample records about 160,000 clones, over 70% being singletons. The sample taken for sequencing was PBMCs. The receptors come from a woman aged 40-49 years in good health and CMV-seropositive.

To note about this clone: This same CDR3 is encoded by further DNA sequences in the sample. The chain has TRBV6-6 and TRBJ2-2, with 8 bases matching TRBD2. Germline loops: CDR1 MNHNY, CDR2 SVGAGI (reference sequence). V gave up 0 bases and J gave up 6 bases; unmatched junction bases: 3. There are 15 residues in the CDR3. The CDR3 DNA follows: TGTGCCAGCAGTTACTCTCTAGCGGGTGCCGGGGAGCTGTTTTTT. This translates into CASSYSLAGAGELFF.

This chain links TRBV11-2 with TRBJ2-7, with 9 bases that match TRBD1. V shed 2 bases and J 0 bases; nucleotides not matched to a gene: 8. CDR1 is SGHAT and CDR2 is FQNNGV in the germline V gene. The CDR3 sequence is 17 residues long. The CDR3 protein is CASSLSRGTGYSYEQYF. Written as DNA, the CDR3 is TGTGCCAGCAGCTTATCTCGTGGGACAGGGTACTCCTACGAGCAGTACTTC.

This clone was seen only once. The chain has TRBV29-1 and TRBJ2-3, with D perhaps TRBD2 (5 bases). The germline V gene encodes CDR1 SQVTM and CDR2 ANQGSEA. The CDR3 extends over 16 amino acids. Trimming removed 0 bases at V and 0 bases at J, with 13 bases between. The CDR3 reads CSVEDLGRASTDTQYF. The CDR3 nucleotides are TGCAGCGTTGAAGATCTTGGGCGGGCTAGCACAGATACGCAGTATTTT.

A single count supports this clone. The rearrangement links TRBV29-1 to TRBJ1-2; D is uncertain. The CDR3 has 13 amino acids. Trimming shortened V by 4 bases and J by 4 bases, and 13 bases separated the two germline ends. Germline V gene data show CDR1 as SQVTM and CDR2 as ANQGSEA. This chain's CDR3 is CSVAAAGGYGYTF. DNA of the CDR3: TGCAGCGTTGCAGCGGCCGGTGGCTATGGCTACACCTTC.

V and J are TRBV5-1 and TRBJ1-2, with unresolved D. Germline V gives CDR1 SGHRS, CDR2 YFSETQ. Trimming took off 0 bases at V and 7 bases at J, with 13 bases between the two ends. The CDR3 loop spans 14 amino acids. This CDR3 is CASSLGLEPAGYTF. The CDR3 region has the DNA TGCGCCAGCAGCTTGGGACTGGAGCCTGCTGGCTACACCTTC.

The chain couples TRBV19 to TRBJ2-7; TRBD2 is a possible D gene (6 bases). Trimming stripped 3 bases from V and 6 bases from J, with 12 bases between. Germline V gene lookup returns CDR1 LNHDA and CDR2 SQIVND (reference sequence). The CDR3 is 13 residues long. The chain's CDR3 is CASSMGTPIEQYF. CDR3 coding DNA: TGTGCCAGTAGTATGGGGACTCCAATCGAGCAGTACTTC.

This chain links TRBV5-4 with TRBJ1-4; D gene unclear. The CDR3 length is 14 residues. Germline V CDR1 and CDR2: SGHNT, YYREEE (reference sequence). V lost 4 bases, J lost 4 bases, and 11 bases lay in between. CDR3 amino acids: CASSNGGYNEKLFF. The DNA for the CDR3 is TGTGCCAGCAGCAATGGAGGCTATAATGAAAAACTGTTTTTT.

This sequence joins TRBV10-2 and TRBJ2-3; D might be TRBD1 (6 bases). Per the germline V gene, CDR1 is WSHSY and CDR2 is SAAADI. The CDR3 spans 11 residues. V lost 6 bases and J lost 5, with 6 bases in between. The CDR3 sequence is CASRTGDTQYF. As DNA, the CDR3 is TGCGCCAGCAGGACAGGAGATACGCAGTATTTT.

The rearrangement uses TRBV5-1 and TRBJ2-7, with D possibly TRBD2 on 5 matching bases. CDR1 is SGHRS and CDR2 is YFSETQ in the germline V gene. The CDR3 is made up of 13 amino acids. The V gene lost 5 bases and the J gene lost 5 bases, with 14 bases spanning the gap. CDR3 amino acids: CASSQQSGNEQYF. DNA of the CDR3: TGCGCCAGCAGTCAACAATCCGGGAACGAGCAGTACTTC.

In regard to this clone: At the DNA level, this CDR3 is encoded by other sequences in the same sample as well. The chain is built from TRBV7-9 and TRBJ1-1; D is unresolved. CDR1 and CDR2 (germline): SEHNR, FQNEAQ (reference sequence). The ends were cut back, 5 bases at V and 0 bases at J, with 7 bases in the middle. The CDR3 runs to 13 residues. CDR3 sequence: CASSRDMNTEAFF. Written as DNA, the CDR3 is TGTGCCAGCAGCCGCGATATGAACACTGAAGCTTTCTTT.

The chain recombines TRBV19 with TRBJ1-1, with a weak D call TRBD1 (5 bases). The CDR3 runs to 16 residues. Germline loops: CDR1 LNHDA, CDR2 SQIVND (reference sequence). Trimming removed 6 bases from V and 2 bases from J, with 19 bases in between. CDR3 sequence (DNA): TGTGCCAGTAGAGGCTTAGGAGGGGCGGTTAACACTGAAGCTTTCTTT. As protein: CASRGLGGAVNTEAFF.

CDR3 coding DNA: TGTGCCAGCAGAGAGACAGGGGTGGGGAACACTGAAGCTTTCTTT. This gives the protein CASRETGVGNTEAFF. V is TRBV2 and J is TRBJ1-1; 8 bases agree with TRBD1. The junction had 7 bases not matched to a gene; V was cut back by 6 bases and J by 1 base. Germline V gene lookup returns CDR1 SNHLY and CDR2 FYNNEI. The CDR3 extends over 15 amino acids.

The chain employs TRBV28 and TRBJ2-5; perhaps TRBD2 as D (5 bases). CDR1 is MDHEN, CDR2 SYDVKM, per germline. CDR3 size: 16 residues. The V end was cut by 5 bases, the J end by 4 bases, with 20 bases between. The CDR3 loop reads CASSPHPPSSTETQYF. DNA of the CDR3: TGTGCCAGCAGTCCCCACCCCCCTAGCTCAACAGAGACCCAGTACTTC. Complete variable domain (other parts from reference TRBV28 and TRBJ2-5): DVKVTQSSRYLVKRTGEKVFLECVQDMDHENMFWYRQDPGLGLRLIYFSYDVKMKEKGDIPEGYSVSREKKERFSLILESASTNQTSMYLCASSPHPPSSTETQYFGPGTRLLVL.

The chain uses TRBV5-5 and TRBJ1-2; D is undetermined. There are 15 residues in the CDR3. In germline, CDR1 is SGHKS, CDR2 YYEKEE (reference sequence). V dropped 4 bases and J dropped 0 bases, with 13 bases sitting between them. The CDR3 DNA is TGTGCCAGCAGCCGTGCGGGCGGAGCTAACTATGGCTACACCTTC. It specifies CASSRAGGANYGYTF.

This rearrangement joins TRBV6-5 to TRBJ2-1; a weak D match, TRBD1 (5 bases). V shed 2 bases and J shed 0 bases, with 8 bases lying between them. This CDR3 contains 15 residues. Looked up from germline, CDR1 is MNHEY and CDR2 is SVGAGI. The CDR3 nucleotides read TGTGCCAGCAGTTACGGACACCGCTCCTACAATGAGCAGTTCTTC. Its protein is CASSYGHRSYNEQFF.

The chain joins TRBV10-2 to TRBJ1-2, with D tentatively TRBD1 (5 bases). The CDR3 covers 15 residues. Trimming pared 6 bases from V and 2 bases from J, leaving 16 bases between. Per germline, CDR1 WSHSY and CDR2 SAAADI. DNA of the CDR3: TGCGCCAGCAGGCGGGAAGGGACTCCCAACTATGGCTACACCTTC. Amino acid sequence: CASRREGTPNYGYTF.

CDR3 sequence reads: CARSLFPKPNEQFF. Here the CDR3 DNA reads TGTGCCAGAAGCTTGTTTCCCAAGCCTAATGAGCAGTTCTTC. The rearrangement links TRBV5-3 to TRBJ2-1; the D is unclear. TRBV5-3 is an open reading frame, and its role is uncertain. V gave up 1 base and J gave up 7 bases, with 12 bases separating them. The CDR3 consists of 14 residues.

The chain joins TRBV5-1 to TRBJ2-1; a weak D match, TRBD1 (5 bases). The V end lost 0 bases, the J end lost 1 base, and 11 bases lay between the germline ends. This CDR3 is 16 amino acids long. Germline V gene data show CDR1 as SGHRS and CDR2 as YFSETQ. CDR3 DNA sequence: TGCGCCAGCAGCTTGGTTTTCAGGGATTCCTACAATGAGCAGTTCTTC. This gives the protein CASSLVFRDSYNEQFF.

This rearrangement joins TRBV5-1 to TRBJ2-5; D not resolved. Germline V gives CDR1 SGHRS, CDR2 YFSETQ. The CDR3 contains 14 residues. Trimming took 0 bases from V and 4 from J, leaving 10 bases between them. The CDR3 sequence is CASSLEQSLETQYF. The CDR3 DNA follows: TGCGCCAGCAGCTTGGAACAGAGTTTAGAGACCCAGTACTTC.

The chain combines TRBV9 with TRBJ2-1; D is unresolved. Germline loops: CDR1 SGDLS, CDR2 YYNGEE. There are 15 residues in the CDR3. Trimming took 4 bases from V and 8 from J, leaving 19 bases between them. The CDR3 DNA is TGTGCCAGCAGCCAAACCTCTAATAGCTTCCATGAGCAGTTCTTC. As protein: CASSQTSNSFHEQFF.

The chain links TRBV5-1 to TRBJ2-3; tentative D call: TRBD2 (5 bases). Germline CDR1 SGHRS, CDR2 YFSETQ. V gave up 0 bases and J gave up 1 base, with 9 bases separating them. CDR3 length: 15 amino acids. The CDR3: CASSLAAGGTDTQYF. In DNA form, the CDR3 reads TGCGCCAGCAGCTTGGCCGCCGGGGGCACAGATACGCAGTATTTT.

Comment on this clone: The junction departs from germline at one end; a sequencing error may be responsible. The gene calls are TRBV30 and TRBJ2-6, with 10 bases aligning to TRBD2. This CDR3 has 17 residues. Germline V gene lookup returns CDR1 GTSNPN and CDR2 SVGIG (reference sequence). In DNA, the CDR3 is TGTGCCGGGAGCGGGGGGGCCACCCAGTCTGGGGCCAACGGCCTGACTTTC. It codes for CAGSGGATQSGANGLTF.

This clone was observed once. The rearrangement joins TRBV19 to TRBJ1-1; TRBD1 aligns across 9 bases. The V gene end was trimmed by 5 bases and the J gene end by 3 bases; junction bases not matched to a gene: 1. This CDR3 comprises 13 residues. CDR1 is LNHDA, CDR2 SQIVND, per germline (reference sequence). The CDR3 DNA follows: TGTGCCAGTAGTCGGACAGGGGACACTGAAGCTTTCTTT. Translating gives CASSRTGDTEAFF.

This chain joins TRBV30 and TRBJ1-2, with 7 bases aligning to TRBD1. The germline gives CDR1 GTSNPN, CDR2 SVGIG (reference sequence). The CDR3 length is 18 residues. Trimming cost V 1 base and J 0 bases; bases outside gene matches: 14. In nucleotides, the CDR3 is TGTGCCTGGAGTGGGCTCAAGACAGGGTGGGAAGCTAACTATGGCTACACCTTC. It translates to CAWSGLKTGWEANYGYTF.

Worth noting for this clone: Different DNA sequences within this sample yield the same CDR3. The CDR3 DNA is TGTGCCAGCAGTGAAGCTGTAGCGGGGGGAATCTACGAGCAGTACTTC. Translation: CASSEAVAGGIYEQYF. The chain combines TRBV6-1 with TRBJ2-7; 10 nucleotides align to TRBD2. The V and J ends lost 0 bases and 3 bases, in that order; junction bases with no gene match: 5. In germline, CDR1 is MNHNS, CDR2 SASEGT. The CDR3 totals 16 residues.

This clone was seen only a few times. The J gene is TRBJ2-5, the V gene TRBV28; 9 positions match TRBD1. The J call may be in error: the DNA end matches TRBJ2-7 better. This CDR3 comprises 14 residues. Per germline, CDR1 MDHEN and CDR2 SYDVKM. The CDR3 region is CASSLGQGPYEQYF. DNA of the CDR3: TGTGCCAGCAGTTTGGGACAGGGTCCCTACGAGCAGTACTTC.

This clone was recorded many times. This sequence joins TRBV7-3 and TRBJ2-3, with TRBD2 matching 9 bases. J was trimmed by 4 bases and V by 5 bases; bases with no gene match: 7. CDR1 and CDR2 (germline): SGHTA, FQGTGA. The CDR3 totals 15 residues. The CDR3 here is CASSPSGGWADTQYF. The CDR3 coding sequence is TGTGCCAGCAGCCCGAGCGGGGGGTGGGCAGATACGCAGTATTTT.